The subject of this entry is one T cell receptor beta chain. Its matching antigen is unknown. The junction and the germline gene differ at one end; a read error may be behind it. The germline CDR1 and CDR2 sequences are SGHDT and YYEEEE. This CDR3 spans 15 amino acids. The sample comes from a study of OX40 agonist ivuxolimab in advanced cancers. TCRdb's table, derived via immunoSEQ multiplex PCR, lists solely in-frame clones and lacks some. Found here are 100,000 to 150,000 clones, 90% to 95% of them singletons; the top ten hold approximately 0.15%. Study outcomes and limitations: At doses 0.1 to 3.0 mg/kg, CD4+ and CD8+ clones expanded. The work left the antigen specificity of expanded peripheral T cells undetermined.

This receptor was taken from an adult with an advanced solid tumor such as melanoma, head and neck, liver or kidney cancer. The chain recombines TRBV5-6 with TRBJ1-1, with a weak D call TRBD1 (6 bases). The sample consisted of CD4+ or CD8+ T cells sorted from blood, taken in a trial of the OX40 agonist ivuxolimab. CDR3 in amino acids: CASSFRGARISVLLF. The DNA of the CDR3 is TGTGCCAGCAGCTTTCGGGGGGCGCGGATCTCCGTGTTGCTCTTT. The full variable domain, its missing parts supplied by reference TRBV5-6 and TRBJ1-1, is DAGVTQSPTHLIKTRGQQVTLRCSPKSGHDTVSWYQQALGQGPQFIFQYYEEEERQRGNFPDRFSGHQFPNYSSELNVNALLLGDSALYLCASSFRGARISVLLFGQGTRLTVV.